What follows are 20 T cell receptor beta chains derived from one specimen sequenced in a study of blood T cell repertoires in COVID-19. Clones were sequenced by immunoSEQ multiplex PCR, and TCRdb holds only the in-frame ones, with some missing. The table lists over 130,000 clones, 80% to 85% of them singletons. Sequenced sample: peripheral blood. These receptors were obtained from a woman in her sixties with acute or convalescent COVID-19.

The chain is built from TRBV6-6 and TRBJ2-1, with 11 bases fitting TRBD2. The germline CDR1 and CDR2 sequences are MNHNY and SVGAGI (reference sequence). The trim removed 1 base at V and 9 bases at J, leaving 5 bases unmatched. The CDR3 runs 15 residues. The DNA of the CDR3 is TGTGCCAGCAGTTACTTTAGCGGGAGGGCCAGTGAGCAGTTCTTC. Amino acids: CASSYFSGRASEQFF.

The V and J genes are TRBV27 and TRBJ2-7, with D possibly matching TRBD2 (5 bases). The germline CDR1 and CDR2 sequences are MNHEY and SMNVEV (reference sequence). V was shortened by 5 bases and J by 3 bases, with 17 bases between the two germline ends. The CDR3 has 15 amino acids. CDR3 bases: TGTGCCAGCAGTGAAGGGCTAGCTGCGAGCTACGAGCAGTACTTC. Protein: CASSEGLAASYEQYF.

This clone was picked up a small number of times. V is TRBV28 and J is TRBJ2-1; a weak D match, TRBD2 (5 bases). Trimming stripped 6 bases from V and 4 bases from J, with 10 bases between. In germline, CDR1 is MDHEN, CDR2 SYDVKM. The CDR3 totals 13 residues. The CDR3, as DNA: TGTGCCAGCAGGTCGGGATATTACAATGAGCAGTTCTTC. Translation gives CASRSGYYNEQFF.

The chain is built from TRBV5-4 and TRBJ1-3, with D possibly being TRBD1 (6 bases). V shed 2 bases and J shed 0 bases, with 15 bases lying between them. The germline V gene encodes CDR1 SGHNT and CDR2 YYREEE (reference sequence). The CDR3 contains 17 residues. CDR3 region: CASSLQGIGLSGNTIYF. For the CDR3, the DNA is TGTGCCAGCAGCTTACAGGGAATCGGGCTCTCTGGAAACACCATATATTTT.

This chain connects TRBV5-4 to TRBJ2-1; D is possibly TRBD2 (7 bases). The CDR3 has 19 residues. V was pared by 2 bases and J by 3 bases, with 24 bases between. CDR1 is SGHNT and CDR2 is YYREEE in the germline V gene (reference sequence). The CDR3 is CASSLIGGWRENSYNEQFF. CDR3 in DNA: TGTGCCAGCAGCTTAATTGGGGGCTGGCGGGAGAATAGCTACAATGAGCAGTTCTTC.

The CDR3 protein is CASSYSTRGYTEAFF. CDR3 DNA sequence: TGTGCCAGCAGTTACTCGACCCGGGGATACACTGAAGCTTTCTTT. The chain links TRBV6-5 to TRBJ1-1; no reliable D call. The CDR3 is 15 amino acids. Germline lookup yields CDR1 MNHEY and CDR2 SVGAGI. Trimming removed 0 bases at V and 3 bases at J, with 11 bases between.

This chain uses TRBV2 with TRBJ1-6; the D gene is possibly TRBD1 (5 bases). The germline V gene has CDR1 SNHLY and CDR2 FYNNEI. V shed 2 bases and J shed 5 bases, with 13 bases lying between them. This CDR3 comprises 16 residues. This CDR3 reads CASSEMSGEHNSPLHF. The CDR3 region has the DNA TGTGCCAGCAGTGAAATGTCGGGGGAACATAATTCACCCCTCCACTTT.

This clone was counted a single time. The chain employs TRBV5-1 and TRBJ2-3, with a weak D call TRBD2 (6 bases). With 4 bases removed from V and 8 bases from J, the gap between germline ends came to 14 bases. This CDR3 is built from 13 residues. From germline, CDR1 is SGHRS and CDR2 YFSETQ. CDR3 coding DNA: TGCGCCAGCAGCGAACCACCGGGAGCTACGCAGTATTTT. The encoded protein is CASSEPPGATQYF.

The chain couples TRBV20-1 to TRBJ1-5, with 11 bases aligning to TRBD1. This CDR3 region has 13 residues. Trimming removed 3 bases from V and 11 bases from J; junction bases left unmatched: 6. CDR1 and CDR2 (germline): DFQATT, SNEGSKA (reference sequence). The DNA of the CDR3 is TGCAGTGCTAGTGGGACAGGGGGTCCGGCCCAGCATTTT. As protein: CSASGTGGPAQHF.

V gene TRBV7-8 combines with J gene TRBJ2-3; TRBD2 aligns across 11 bases. CDR1 is SGHVS, CDR2 FQNEAQ, per germline. V was pared by 5 bases and J by 5 bases, with 18 bases of the junction left unmatched. The CDR3 covers 19 residues. In nucleotides, the CDR3 is TGTGCCAGCAGCCCCCGATTAGCGGGAGGGTCAAACGCAATAGATACGCAGTATTTT. Translation: CASSPRLAGGSNAIDTQYF.

The chain has TRBV5-1 and TRBJ2-2, with 10 bases that match TRBD2. J was trimmed by 6 bases and V by 3 bases; bases with no gene match: 17. The germline gives CDR1 SGHRS, CDR2 YFSETQ. This CDR3 contains 19 residues. The CDR3 nucleotides read TGCGCCAGCAGCTGGATGTCAGGGGAGCGGGAGGGCCGGGCCGGGGAGCTGTTTTTT. As protein: CASSWMSGEREGRAGELFF.

The rearrangement links TRBV30 to TRBJ2-6; D might be TRBD2 (6 bases). V lost 5 bases to trimming and J lost 0 bases, with 17 bases between them. Looked up from germline, CDR1 is GTSNPN and CDR2 is SVGIG (reference sequence). This CDR3 comprises 17 residues. CDR3 protein: CAWLRGRGSSGANVLTF. In DNA form, the CDR3 reads TGTGCCTGGCTCCGGGGACGGGGGAGCTCTGGGGCCAACGTCCTGACTTTC.

The chain carries TRBV5-4 and TRBJ1-3; 9 positions agree with TRBD1. Germline loops: CDR1 SGHNT, CDR2 YYREEE (reference sequence). V gave up 3 bases and J gave up 3 bases; unmatched junction bases: 1. The CDR3 sequence is 14 residues long. The CDR3 is CASSSDRGGNTIYF. In DNA, the CDR3 is TGTGCCAGCAGCTCGGACAGGGGTGGAAACACCATATATTTT.

The chain has TRBV18 and TRBJ2-1; possible D gene TRBD2, 5 bases. CDR1 is KGHSH and CDR2 is LQKENI in the germline V gene. The V gene lost 2 bases and the J gene lost 8 bases, with 25 bases spanning the gap. The CDR3 length is 18 residues. The DNA of the CDR3 is TGTGCCAGCTCACCAACTACTAGACGGACGCTCAATGGGGATGAGCAGTTCTTC. Protein: CASSPTTRRTLNGDEQFF.

This clone was counted only a few times. V usage is TRBV28 and J usage is TRBJ1-6; 9 bases agree with TRBD1. Germline V lookup: CDR1 MDHEN, CDR2 SYDVKM. The CDR3 consists of 12 residues. The V and J ends lost 9 bases and 9 bases, in that order; junction bases with no gene match: 3. The CDR3 region has the DNA TGTGCCAGTGGACAGGGGAGTTCACCCCTCCACTTT. Amino acids: CASGQGSSPLHF. The full variable domain, its missing parts supplied by reference TRBV28 and TRBJ1-6, is DVKVTQSSRYLVKRTGEKVFLECVQDMDHENMFWYRQDPGLGLRLIYFSYDVKMKEKGDIPEGYSVSREKKERFSLILESASTNQTSMYLCASGQGSSPLHFGNGTRLTVT.

The genes are TRBV27 and TRBJ2-5; 8 bases agree with TRBD1. The CDR3 sequence is 15 residues long. The V segment lost 5 bases and the J segment 5 bases; nucleotides outside the gene matches: 10. Germline lookup yields CDR1 MNHEY and CDR2 SMNVEV (reference sequence). The CDR3 coding sequence is TGTGCCAGCAGTCCCATTGGACAGGGTCTCGAGACCCAGTACTTC. Amino acids: CASSPIGQGLETQYF.

This clone was seen only a few times. The rearrangement uses TRBV6-6 and TRBJ2-3; TRBD2 is a possible D gene (6 bases). CDR3 length: 15 residues. V lost 4 bases to trimming and J lost 3 bases, with 14 bases between them. In germline, CDR1 is MNHNY, CDR2 SVGAGI (reference sequence). CDR3 bases: TGTGCCAGCAGTTTGGTGGGTGGGAGGACAGATACGCAGTATTTT. As protein: CASSLVGGRTDTQYF.

The chain is built from TRBV28 and TRBJ2-7, with D possibly being TRBD1 (5 bases). This CDR3 comprises 12 residues. V lost 6 bases to trimming and J lost 3 bases, with 9 bases between them. The V gene's germline CDR1 is MDHEN and CDR2 SYDVKM. Written as DNA, the CDR3 is TGTGCCAGCAGATCCCAGGGCTACGAGCAGTACTTC. Amino acids: CASRSQGYEQYF.

This rearrangement joins TRBV27 to TRBJ2-7; 10 bases fit TRBD2. The ends lost 3 bases at V and 6 bases at J; junction bases unmatched: 8. The CDR3 spans 15 residues. Germline CDR1 reads MNHEY; CDR2 reads SMNVEV (reference sequence). The CDR3 region is CASSFGLAGVGEQYF. The DNA for the CDR3 is TGTGCCAGCAGTTTCGGGCTAGCGGGAGTGGGCGAGCAGTACTTC.

On this clone itself: Other DNA sequences of this sample code for an identical CDR3. The chain joins TRBV6-5 to TRBJ1-5; 9 bases are shared with TRBD1. V was pared by 6 bases and J by 4 bases, with 7 bases of the junction left unmatched. CDR3 length: 15 residues. CDR1 MNHEY and CDR2 SVGAGI come from the germline V gene. CDR3 nucleotides: TGTGCCAGCAGACCCGGGACAGGGCGGAATCAGCCCCAGCATTTT. This gives the protein CASRPGTGRNQPQHF.